The rows below give T cell receptor beta chains drawn from one sample of a study of technical replicates of blood from a few donors. The method was immunoSEQ multiplex PCR; TCRdb's version includes in-frame clones alone and lacks a portion of them. Altogether some 70,000 clones are present, 91% being singletons, with the ten largest covering roughly 4.3%. Sequenced input: PBMCs. These receptors all come from a human donor in good health. Some clones in this sample may be carry-over from other donors' samples. Each CDR3 is given with its conserved first and last residue. Each record gives: V gene, CDR3 length, D gene, J gene, clone size, CDR3 DNA, CDR3 protein. D genes are given only for firm matches. Part of the rows lack a size; the others show once, few, many or a class for expanded clones.

TRBV9	12	.	TRBJ2-3	.	TGTGCCAGCAGCGGACAGACAGATACGCAGTATTTT	CASSGQTDTQYF
TRBV7-3	15	.	TRBJ2-1	once	TGTGCCAGCAGCCCCAGTGGGGGCCGAGACAATGAGCAGTTCTTC	CASSPSGGRDNEQFF
TRBV7-9	15	TRBD1	TRBJ1-2	.	TGTGCCAGCAGCTTACAGGGGGCAACTTACTATGGCTACACCTTC	CASSLQGATYYGYTF
TRBV4-1	17	TRBD2	TRBJ2-5	.	TGCGCCAGCAGCCAAGATCGAGCGGGGGGCCTCCAAGAGACCCAGTACTTC	CASSQDRAGGLQETQYF
TRBV10-3	19	TRBD1	TRBJ2-6	.	TGTGCCATCAGTGAGTTGACAGGGAGCCTACTCACTGGGGCCAACGTCCTGACTTTC	CAISELTGSLLTGANVLTF
TRBV19	15	TRBD1	TRBJ1-6	.	TGTGCCAGTAGTAGGACAGGGGGAGGCGGTTCACCCCTCCACTTT	CASSRTGGGGSPLHF
TRBV7-2	13	TRBD1	TRBJ1-1	.	TGTGCCAGCAGCCGACAGGGGAACACTGAAGCTTTCTTT	CASSRQGNTEAFF
TRBV7-9	12	TRBD2	TRBJ2-7	.	TGTGCCAGCAGCTCGGGACTAGCAACGCAGTACTTC	CASSSGLATQYF
TRBV2	11	.	TRBJ2-7	once	TGTGCCAGCAGTCAGAACTACGAGCAGTACTTC	CASSQNYEQYF
TRBV6-6	12	.	TRBJ2-7	.	TGTGCCAGCAGTTATAGCTCCTACGAGCAGTACTTC	CASSYSSYEQYF
TRBV30	14	.	TRBJ2-2	.	TGTGCCTGGAGCTCCCACCGGGGGTGGGGGGAGCTGTTTTTT	CAWSSHRGWGELFF
TRBV5-4	15	TRBD2	TRBJ2-2	.	TGTGCCAGCAGCTTGTCGGCGGGAGGGGCCGGGGAGCTGTTTTTT	CASSLSAGGAGELFF
TRBV13	13	TRBD2	TRBJ2-1	.	TGTGCCAGCAGAACCACGGGGGGTGGGGAGCAGTTCTTC	CASRTTGGGEQFF
TRBV7-9	15	TRBD1	TRBJ1-6	.	TGTGCCAGCAGCCTTGGGACAGGGGTTAATTCACCCCTCCACTTT	CASSLGTGVNSPLHF
TRBV7-9	14	.	TRBJ1-1	once	TGTGCCAGCAGCTTACTTCGGGGTTGGACTGAAGCTTTCTTT	CASSLLRGWTEAFF
TRBV7-2	16	TRBD2	TRBJ2-7	.	TGTGCCAGCAGCGATCCACGGGCGGGGAGGGCCTACGAGCAGTACTTC	CASSDPRAGRAYEQYF
TRBV5-4	14	.	TRBJ2-1	.	TGTGCCAGCAGCTTGTTGCTCCCAGCGGCTGAGCAGTTCTTC	CASSLLLPAAEQFF
TRBV19	14	TRBD1	TRBJ1-5	.	TGTGCCAGTAGTATTGCAGGGGGCCCTCAGCCCCAGCATTTT	CASSIAGGPQPQHF
TRBV19	16	TRBD2	TRBJ2-2	.	TGTGCCAGTAGTATAAGCGGGGGGGGGAACACCGGGGAGCTGTTTTTT	CASSISGGGNTGELFF
TRBV7-7	15	TRBD1	TRBJ2-3	.	TGTGCCAGCAGCCGGGGACAGGCTAGCACAGATACGCAGTATTTT	CASSRGQASTDTQYF
TRBV7-3	16	TRBD2	TRBJ2-1	.	TGTGCCAGCAGCTATAGCGGGACGAGCTCCTACAATGAGCAGTTCTTC	CASSYSGTSSYNEQFF
TRBV7-8	16	.	TRBJ2-7	.	TGTGCCAGCAGCTTTTATGCAGGGGCTATCCCGAGCGAGCAGTACTTC	CASSFYAGAIPSEQYF
TRBV5-6	16	TRBD2	TRBJ2-1	few	TGTGCCAGCAGCCTTCCGGGACTAGCGGCTTACAATGAGCAGTTCTTC	CASSLPGLAAYNEQFF